Following are 32 T cell receptor beta chains from one sample sequenced in a study of cytomegalovirus exposure and HLA in healthy donors. With 60 Vbeta and 13 Jbeta primers, the PCR was carried out. The data were produced by immunoSEQ multiplex PCR, yet TCRdb's version contains in-frame clones alone and is incomplete. The profile covers about 64,000 clones, with more than 60% appearing a single time and less than 15% taken by the ten largest. Material: PBMCs. Receptor source: a male donor in good health and CMV-seropositive.

This chain's CDR3 is CASSQSPGGGSPLHF. CDR3 DNA: TGTGCCAGCTCACAGAGTCCGGGGGGGGGATCACCCCTCCACTTT. The chain has TRBV18 and TRBJ1-6; a possible D gene is TRBD1 (5 bases). This CDR3 contains 15 residues. V dropped 4 bases and J dropped 10 bases, with 17 bases sitting between them. CDR1 is KGHSH, CDR2 LQKENI, per germline.

The chain is built from TRBV6-1 and TRBJ2-7; 7 bases are a match to TRBD2. Germline trimming cut 6 bases from V and 6 bases from J; bases unmatched to any gene: 5. This CDR3 spans 12 amino acids. Germline V gene sequence: CDR1 MNHNS, CDR2 SASEGT. CDR3 protein: CASRLGGGEQYF. DNA for the CDR3: TGTGCCAGCAGGTTGGGGGGGGGCGAGCAGTACTTC.

The chain has TRBV5-4 and TRBJ2-1, with 11 bases fitting TRBD2. Unmatched junction bases numbered 3, after V lost 4 bases and J lost 6 bases. The CDR3 length is 14 residues. Germline V gene lookup returns CDR1 SGHNT and CDR2 YYREEE (reference sequence). CDR3: CASSPGLAGNEQFF. CDR3 nucleotides: TGTGCCAGCAGCCCCGGACTAGCGGGCAATGAGCAGTTCTTC.

This clone was counted a few times. The rearrangement uses TRBV7-6 and TRBJ2-5; D is uncertain. The ends were cut back, 1 base at V and 0 bases at J, with 6 bases in the middle. Germline V gene sequence: CDR1 SGHVS, CDR2 FNYEAQ. This CDR3 region has 14 residues. The CDR3 DNA reads TGTGCCAGCAGCTTAGGGCAGTACCAAGAGACCCAGTACTTC. Amino acid sequence: CASSLGQYQETQYF.

The chain uses TRBV11-3 and TRBJ2-2, with TRBD1 matching over 7 bases. V gave up 4 bases and J gave up 4 bases; unmatched junction bases: 12. Germline V lookup: CDR1 SGHNT, CDR2 YENEEA. CDR3 size: 17 residues. The CDR3 sequence is CASSSPRQGESTGELFF. DNA of the CDR3: TGTGCCAGCAGCTCGCCACGACAGGGAGAGAGCACCGGGGAGCTGTTTTTT.

The table lists this clone with a few counts. This rearrangement joins TRBV25-1 to TRBJ1-5; weak D call: TRBD1 (5 bases). Trimming shortened V by 5 bases and J by 4 bases, and 12 bases separated the two germline ends. This CDR3 comprises 14 residues. Looked up from germline, CDR1 is MGHDK and CDR2 is SYGVNS. The CDR3 region is CASSPGIVNQPQHF. The CDR3 region has the DNA TGTGCCAGCAGTCCAGGGATTGTTAATCAGCCCCAGCATTTT.

This chain's CDR3 is CASSSGQGLYQETQYF. DNA of the CDR3: TGTGCCAGCAGCTCCGGACAGGGATTGTACCAAGAGACCCAGTACTTC. The chain recombines TRBV11-2 with TRBJ2-5, with TRBD1 matching over 8 bases. Germline V gene sequence: CDR1 SGHAT, CDR2 FQNNGV. There are 16 residues in the CDR3. After removal of 4 bases from V and 0 bases from J, the junction contained 7 bases not matched to a gene.

This rearrangement joins TRBV19 to TRBJ2-4; TRBD1 might be the D (6 bases). From germline, CDR1 is LNHDA and CDR2 SQIVND (reference sequence). The CDR3 has 14 amino acids. V was cut by 5 bases and J by 2 bases, with 10 bases left in between. In DNA form, the CDR3 reads TGTGCCAGTAGTTTAACAGGGACCAAAAACATTCAGTACTTC. Encoded protein: CASSLTGTKNIQYF.

This clone was seen more than once but under ten times. This chain uses TRBV19 with TRBJ1-5; TRBD1 is a possible D gene (5 bases). Trimming stripped 4 bases from V and 2 bases from J, with 9 bases between. From germline, CDR1 is LNHDA and CDR2 SQIVND (reference sequence). The CDR3 has 14 residues. CDR3 bases: TGTGCCAGTAGTACCAGGGCTGGCAATCAGCCCCAGCATTTT. It codes for CASSTRAGNQPQHF.

The chain carries TRBV5-1 and TRBJ2-1; no definite D call. The V gene's germline CDR1 is SGHRS and CDR2 YFSETQ. CDR3 length: 13 amino acids. Trimming took 1 base from V and 4 from J, leaving 6 bases between them. CDR3 residues: CASSLSSYNEQFF. Here the CDR3 DNA reads TGCGCCAGCAGCTTGTCCTCTTACAATGAGCAGTTCTTC.

This clone was observed a handful of times. The J gene is TRBJ1-2, the V gene TRBV28; D may be TRBD1 (5 bases). The CDR3 spans 16 residues. Germline CDR1 is MDHEN and CDR2 is SYDVKM. V lost 3 bases and J 4 bases, leaving 18 bases between the germline ends. CDR3 in DNA: TGTGCCAGCAGTTTGGGGGGTGCCAGGCCCCTCTATGGCTACACCTTC. Translated, it gives CASSLGGARPLYGYTF.

This sequence joins TRBV2 and TRBJ2-1; 12 bases line up with TRBD1. Trimming took 6 bases from V and 7 from J; bases not matched to a gene: 10. The CDR3 loop spans 16 amino acids. The germline V gene has CDR1 SNHLY and CDR2 FYNNEI. The CDR3 DNA is TGTGCCAGCAGGTCCGGGACAGGGGGCCTGGGGAATGAGCAGTTCTTC. Amino acid sequence: CASRSGTGGLGNEQFF.

The chain carries TRBV4-1 and TRBJ2-7; D might be TRBD2 (6 bases). V was pared by 0 bases and J by 1 base, with 16 bases between. Germline-derived CDR1 and CDR2 are MGHRA and YSYEKL. The CDR3 runs to 17 residues. The DNA of the CDR3 is TGCGCCAGCAGCCAAGATCATATCGGGAGTTCTTCCTACGAGCAGTACTTC. Its translation: CASSQDHIGSSSYEQYF.

The chain uses TRBV7-2 and TRBJ2-5, with 8 nucleotides matching TRBD2. The J call is in doubt because the DNA end fits TRBJ2-7 better. Germline-derived CDR1 and CDR2 are SGHTA and FQGNSA. The length of the CDR3 is 13 residues. CDR3 residues: CASSSSGGYEQYF. The DNA for the CDR3 is TGTGCCAGCAGCTCGAGCGGGGGCTACGAGCAGTACTTC.

V and J are TRBV5-1 and TRBJ1-3; TRBD1 matches at 10 bases. Germline loops: CDR1 SGHRS, CDR2 YFSETQ. V was pared by 4 bases and J by 7 bases, with 2 bases of the junction left unmatched. The CDR3 has 13 amino acids. The CDR3 DNA reads TGCGCCAGCAGCCGGGGACAGGGGAACACCATATATTTT. This codes for CASSRGQGNTIYF.

This chain uses TRBV7-6 with TRBJ2-5, with 11 nucleotides matching TRBD2. Germline trimming cut 5 bases from V and 4 bases from J; bases unmatched to any gene: 6. The CDR3 has 15 residues. Looked up from germline, CDR1 is SGHVS and CDR2 is FNYEAQ. In nucleotides, the CDR3 is TGTGCCAGCAGCCCCTTAGCGGGGGGGCGAGAGACCCAGTACTTC. This sequence encodes CASSPLAGGRETQYF. Drawing the rest from reference TRBV7-6 and TRBJ2-5, the complete variable domain is GAGVSQSPRYKVTKRGQDVALRCDPISGHVSLYWYRQALGQGPEFLTYFNYEAQQDKSGLPNDRFSAERPEGSISTLTIQRTEQRDSAMYRCASSPLAGGRETQYFGPGTRLLVL.

The chain has TRBV30 and TRBJ1-6, with TRBD1 as a possible D gene (5 bases). Germline CDR1 is GTSNPN and CDR2 is SVGIG (reference sequence). Trimming removed 0 bases from V and 7 bases from J, with 10 bases in between. The CDR3 has 14 amino acids. CDR3 sequence reads: CAWSVRGNNSPLHF. CDR3 bases: TGTGCCTGGAGTGTACGGGGGAACAATTCACCCCTCCACTTT.

This chain joins TRBV7-8 and TRBJ2-2, with D perhaps matching TRBD1 (5 bases). The CDR3 contains 14 residues. Germline-derived CDR1 and CDR2 are SGHVS and FQNEAQ. V was cut by 5 bases and J by 5 bases, with 12 bases left in between. CDR3 nucleotide sequence: TGTGCCAGCAGCCCTAGGGGCGAGACCGGGGAGCTGTTTTTT. Translated: CASSPRGETGELFF. The variable domain in full, with the rest retrieved from reference TRBV7-8 and TRBJ2-2, is GAGVSQSPRYKVAKRGQDVALRCDPISGHVSLFWYQQALGQGPEFLTYFQNEAQLDKSGLPSDRFFAERPEGSVSTLKIQRTQQEDSAVYLCASSPRGETGELFFGEGSRLTVL.

The chain is built from TRBV6-5 and TRBJ1-1; a possible D gene is TRBD1 (5 bases). This CDR3 comprises 14 residues. V dropped 0 bases and J dropped 1 base, with 6 bases sitting between them. In germline, CDR1 is MNHEY, CDR2 SVGAGI. The CDR3 sequence: CASSYSGGNTEAFF. The CDR3, as DNA: TGTGCCAGCAGTTACTCCGGGGGGAACACTGAAGCTTTCTTT.

The genes are TRBV7-2 and TRBJ1-4, with D possibly being TRBD1 (5 bases). Germline lookup yields CDR1 SGHTA and CDR2 FQGNSA. V was pared by 0 bases and J by 8 bases, with 10 bases between. This CDR3 region has 14 residues. CDR3 sequence: CASSLAQGGEKLFF. For the CDR3, the DNA is TGTGCCAGCAGCTTAGCGCAGGGAGGGGAAAAACTGTTTTTT.

Remarks on this clone: A junction end diverges from the germline sequence, so it may reflect a read error. V usage is TRBV30 and J usage is TRBJ2-6; D is perhaps TRBD1 (5 bases). Per germline, CDR1 GTSNPN and CDR2 SVGIG (reference sequence). The CDR3 is made up of 14 amino acids. DNA for the CDR3: TGTGCCTGGAGTGTCGGTTCTGGGGCCAACGCCCTGACTTTC. Translation: CAWSVGSGANALTF.

The chain recombines TRBV5-4 with TRBJ2-5; 12 bases match TRBD1. The V gene's germline CDR1 is SGHNT and CDR2 YYREEE (reference sequence). The CDR3 extends over 16 amino acids. V was pared by 0 bases and J by 4 bases, with 4 bases of the junction left unmatched. Here the CDR3 reads CASSLGGTGGGETQYF. CDR3 DNA sequence: TGTGCCAGCAGCTTGGGGGGGACAGGGGGCGGAGAGACCCAGTACTTC.

The V gene is TRBV5-1, the J gene TRBJ1-3; D remains ambiguous. This CDR3 has 14 amino acids. V shed 0 bases and J shed 0 bases, with 4 bases lying between them. Germline-derived CDR1 and CDR2 are SGHRS and YFSETQ. The CDR3 DNA reads as TGCGCCAGCAGCTTGGACAGCTCTGGAAACACCATATATTTT. Protein sequence: CASSLDSSGNTIYF.

The chain couples TRBV7-8 to TRBJ2-5, with TRBD2 matching 9 bases. With 7 bases clipped from V and 4 bases from J, the junction kept 16 bases outside the gene matches. Germline V gene data show CDR1 as SGHVS and CDR2 as FQNEAQ. CDR3 size: 17 residues. The CDR3 DNA reads TGTGCCAGCACCCCTGCGGGGGGGCCGATTGGATCAGAGACCCAGTACTTC. Translating gives CASTPAGGPIGSETQYF. Based on the CDR3 plus reference TRBV7-8 and TRBJ2-5, the full variable domain is GAGVSQSPRYKVAKRGQDVALRCDPISGHVSLFWYQQALGQGPEFLTYFQNEAQLDKSGLPSDRFFAERPEGSVSTLKIQRTQQEDSAVYLCASTPAGGPIGSETQYFGPGTRLLVL.

This clone was counted between two and nine times. The chain has TRBV6-5 and TRBJ2-2; D might be TRBD1 (6 bases). CDR3 size: 13 residues. V lost 8 bases and J lost 6, with 13 bases in between. CDR1 and CDR2 (germline): MNHEY, SVGAGI. The CDR3 spells CASGNRAAGELFF. The CDR3 DNA reads TGTGCCAGCGGGAACAGGGCCGCCGGGGAGCTGTTTTTT.

The chain recombines TRBV11-2 with TRBJ2-7, with 9 bases aligning to TRBD2. The CDR3 consists of 14 residues. Germline-derived CDR1 and CDR2 are SGHAT and FQNNGV. With 2 bases clipped from V and 3 bases from J, the junction kept 2 bases outside the gene matches. As DNA, the CDR3 is TGTGCCAGCAGCTTAAGTAGCGGGGGCTACGAGCAGTACTTC. It is translated as CASSLSSGGYEQYF.

The rearrangement uses TRBV10-3 and TRBJ1-4, with TRBD1 as a possible D gene (6 bases). Between the trimmed V and J ends, which lost 7 bases and 7 bases, there was a span of 13 bases. The CDR3 runs 13 residues. Per germline, CDR1 ENHRY and CDR2 SYGVKD. The CDR3 reads CAITSGGREKLFF. The CDR3 region has the DNA TGTGCCATCACCTCCGGGGGGCGTGAAAAACTGTTTTTT.

The sample holds one count of this clone. V usage is TRBV9 and J usage is TRBJ2-1; 10 bases match TRBD2. This CDR3 has 15 amino acids. The V and J ends lost 3 bases and 6 bases, in that order; junction bases with no gene match: 6. Per germline, CDR1 SGDLS and CDR2 YYNGEE. The chain's CDR3 is CASSDSGRYLNEQFF. The CDR3 DNA is TGTGCCAGCAGCGATAGCGGGAGGTACCTCAATGAGCAGTTCTTC. The whole variable domain, filled in from reference TRBV9 and TRBJ2-1, reads DSGVTQTPKHLITATGQRVTLRCSPRSGDLSVYWYQQSLDQGLQFLIQYYNGEERAKGNILERFSAQQFPDLHSELNLSSLELGDSALYFCASSDSGRYLNEQFFGPGTRLTVL.

The gene calls are TRBV2 and TRBJ1-2, with D unclear. The CDR3 length is 11 residues. CDR1 and CDR2 (germline): SNHLY, FYNNEI. V lost 5 bases, J lost 6 bases, and 7 bases lay in between. CDR3 sequence (DNA): TGTGCCAGCAGTAAGCGAAATGGCTACACCTTC. It yields the protein CASSKRNGYTF.

The CDR3 DNA follows: TGTGCCAGCAGCGTAGGGGGGGACAGGCTGAATTCGGCGTGGGGCTACACCTTC. Translated, it gives CASSVGGDRLNSAWGYTF. The chain carries TRBV9 and TRBJ1-2, with 8 bases aligning to TRBD1. With 0 bases clipped from V and 8 bases from J, the junction kept 18 bases outside the gene matches. Germline lookup yields CDR1 SGDLS and CDR2 YYNGEE. There are 18 residues in the CDR3.

CDR3 in DNA: TGTGCCAGCAGTTTGAGGGAGAGGTACGAGCAGTACTTC. Amino acids: CASSLRERYEQYF. The chain combines TRBV27 with TRBJ2-7, with a tentative D call TRBD2 (5 bases). The CDR3 consists of 13 residues. Germline CDR1 MNHEY, CDR2 SMNVEV (reference sequence). Deletions cut 3 bases from V and 4 bases from J, with 10 bases between.

Here the CDR3 DNA reads TGTGCCAGCAGGACGACAGAAACCTCCTACGAGCAGTACTTC. It specifies CASRTTETSYEQYF. V gene TRBV2 combines with J gene TRBJ2-7, with D possibly TRBD1 on 5 matching bases. Per germline, CDR1 SNHLY and CDR2 FYNNEI. Trimming cost V 6 bases and J 0 bases, with 12 bases left between them. This CDR3 comprises 14 residues.